Listed below are T cell receptor beta chains from one sample, sequenced in a study of T cell repertoires in aging, cancer and after chemotherapy. TCRdb reanalysed the multiplex PCR reads using MiXCR and keeps one entry per CDR3 protein. The table has around 12,000 distinct CDR3 sequences, 25% to 35% seen once. The source material was blood. The receptors were sampled from a human donor with a blood cancer. The CDR3 runs from the conserved cysteine through the conserved F or W. The D gene is left open where the match is weak. Clone sizes are given selectively: once, few, many, or a class where the clone is expanded.

many	TRBV27	TRBJ1-5	-	CASSLNGDNQPQHF	TGTGCCAGCAGTTTAAACGGCGACAATCAGCCCCAGCATTTT
-	TRBV7-9	TRBJ1-1	TRBD1	CASRTGGTEAFF	TGTGCCAGCAGAACAGGGGGCACTGAAGCTTTCTTT
-	TRBV6-9	TRBJ1-4	TRBD1	CASRDRGTQGLPTSTNEKLFF	TGTGCCAGCAGAGACAGGGGGACCCAGGGCCTTCCTACATCAACTAATGAAAAACTGTTTTTT
many	TRBV6-5	TRBJ1-4	-	CAISGQLNEKLFF	TGTGCCATCTCGGGCCAGCTGAATGAAAAACTGTTTTTT
few	TRBV6-2/TRBV6-3	TRBJ1-2	-	CASRLGTLNYGYTF	TGTGCCAGCAGACTGGGGACACTGAACTATGGCTACACCTTC
medium-sized	TRBV27	TRBJ1-6	-	CASSFATGSPYHF	-
medium-sized	TRBV5-4	TRBJ2-5	TRBD1	CASSPRQGMNSF	TGTGCCAGCAGCCCAAGACAGGGGATGAATAGCTTC
medium-sized	TRBV29-1	TRBJ1-4	TRBD1	CSVSGRDWDRGEKLFF	TGCAGCGTTAGCGGAAGGGATTGGGACAGAGGTGAAAAACTGTTTTTT
many	TRBV12-3/TRBV12-4	TRBJ2-1	-	CASSRNEQFF	TGTGCCAGCAGCCGGAATGAGCAGTTCTTC
many	TRBV10-3	TRBJ1-2	-	CAISADNLGGYTF	TGTGCCATCAGCGCCGATAACCTGGGGGGCTACACCTTC
medium-sized	TRBV27	TRBJ2-1	-	CASSKSARDQFREQFF	TGTGCCAGCAGTAAAAGCGCCCGGGACCAATTTCGGGAGCAGTTCTTC
-	TRBV20-1	TRBJ1-5	-	CSARDGTWGNQPQHF	TGCAGTGCTAGAGATGGGACGTGGGGGAATCAGCCCCAGCATTTT
few	TRBV19	TRBJ1-1	TRBD1	CASSLGGTGVEAFF	TGTGCCAGTAGTCTTGGGGGGACAGGGGTTGAAGCTTTCTTT
-	TRBV10-3	TRBJ1-2	-	CAIWDGRYYGYTF	TGTGCCATATGGGACGGGAGGTACTATGGCTACACCTTC
few	TRBV10-3	TRBJ2-7	TRBD2	CASSRVTSGSYEQYF	TGTGCCAGCAGTCGGGTGACTAGCGGGAGCTACGAGCAGTACTTC
medium-sized	TRBV30	TRBJ2-2	TRBD1	CAWSGFQGAAGELFF	TGTGCCTGGAGTGGCTTCCAGGGGGCGGCCGGGGAGCTGTTTTTT
-	TRBV20-1	TRBJ2-4	-	CSASGGSLAKNIQYF	TGCAGTGCTAGCGGTGGCTCACTAGCCAAAAACATTCAGTACTTC
medium-sized	TRBV19	TRBJ2-2	-	CASSISRAGELFF	TGTGCCAGTAGTATCTCCAGGGCCGGGGAGCTGTTTTTT
few	TRBV5-4	TRBJ2-1	-	CASSAILRGGGIYEQFF	TGTGCCAGCAGCGCTATATTACGGGGAGGGGGAATATATGAGCAGTTCTTC
medium-sized	TRBV5-4	TRBJ1-2	TRBD1	CASSPDRLANYGYTF	TGTGCCAGCAGCCCGGACAGGCTAGCTAACTATGGCTACACCTTC
many	TRBV19	TRBJ2-7	TRBD1	CAWGQAEYEQYF	TGTGCCTGGGGACAGGCGGAGTACGAGCAGTACTTC
-	TRBV7-9	TRBJ2-3	-	CASSPGRIRHYTQYF	TGTGCCAGCAGCCCTGGTAGGATTCGTCACTATACGCAGTATTTT
-	TRBV7-9	TRBJ2-3	-	CASRPGHWSGSTDTQYF	TGTGCCAGCAGGCCGGGTCATTGGAGCGGTAGCACAGATACGCAGTATTTT
-	TRBV5-1	TRBJ1-1	-	CASSSQANTEAFF	TGCGCCAGCAGCTCCCAAGCTAACACTGAAGCTTTCTTT
medium-sized	TRBV19	TRBJ2-1	TRBD2	CASSSGTRSTGEQFF	TGTGCCAGTAGCTCTGGGACTAGATCTACAGGTGAGCAGTTCTTC
-	TRBV7-9	TRBJ2-3	-	CASSLALGTDTQYF	TGTGCCAGCAGCTTAGCTCTAGGCACAGATACGCAGTATTTT
many	TRBV27	TRBJ1-5	-	CASSPRDAPQHF	TGTGCCAGCAGTCCAAGGGATGCGCCCCAGCATTTT
medium-sized	TRBV6-5	TRBJ1-4	TRBD1	CASKVGTAVNEKLFF	TGTGCCAGCAAGGTCGGGACAGCTGTAAATGAAAAACTGTTTTTT
few	TRBV7-2	TRBJ2-3	-	CASGGSTDTQYF	TGTGCCAGCGGGGGTAGCACAGATACGCAGTATTTT
-	TRBV6-6	TRBJ1-5	-	CASSPTYSNQPQHF	TGTGCCAGCAGCCCGACGTATAGCAATCAGCCCCAGCATTTT
-	TRBV21-1	TRBJ2-2	-	CASSTQEATNTGELFF	TGTGCCAGTTCGACCCAGGAGGCGACGAACACCGGGGAGCTGTTTTTT
medium-sized	TRBV6-5	TRBJ1-5	-	CASSPRSGGNQPQHF	TGTGCCAGCAGTCCGCGGTCCGGGGGCAATCAGCCCCAGCATTTT
once	TRBV20-1	TRBJ2-2	-	CSAPKTGAGTGELFF	TGCAGTGCGCCGAAGACGGGCGCTGGCACCGGGGAGCTGTTTTTT
few	TRBV12-3/TRBV12-4	TRBJ2-1	-	CASSVGSSYNEQFF	TGTGCCAGCAGCGTTGGGAGCTCCTACAATGAGCAGTTCTTC
-	TRBV6-2/TRBV6-3	TRBJ2-5	TRBD1	CASSSGTGDQETQYF	TGTGCCAGCAGTTCCGGGACAGGAGACCAAGAGACCCAGTACTTC
few	TRBV30	TRBJ1-1	-	CAWSDGSLVAFF	TGTGCCTGGAGTGACGGATCTTTGGTGGCTTTCTTT